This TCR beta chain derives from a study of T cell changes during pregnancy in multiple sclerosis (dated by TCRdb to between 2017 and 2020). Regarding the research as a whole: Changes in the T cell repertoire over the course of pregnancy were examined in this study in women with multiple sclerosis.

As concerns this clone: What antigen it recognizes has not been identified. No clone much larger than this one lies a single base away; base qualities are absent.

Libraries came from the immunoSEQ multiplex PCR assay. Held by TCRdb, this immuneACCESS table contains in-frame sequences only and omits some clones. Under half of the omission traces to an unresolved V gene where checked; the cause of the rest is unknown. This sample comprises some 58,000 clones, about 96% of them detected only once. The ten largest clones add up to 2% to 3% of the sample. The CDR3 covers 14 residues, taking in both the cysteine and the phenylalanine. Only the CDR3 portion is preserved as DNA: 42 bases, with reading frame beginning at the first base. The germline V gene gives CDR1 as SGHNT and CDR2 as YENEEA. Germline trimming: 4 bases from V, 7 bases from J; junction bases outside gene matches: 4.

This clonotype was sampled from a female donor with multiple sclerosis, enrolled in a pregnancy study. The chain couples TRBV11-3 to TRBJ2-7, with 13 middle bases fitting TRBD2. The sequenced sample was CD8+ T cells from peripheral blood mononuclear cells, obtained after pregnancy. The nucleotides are TGTGCCAGCAGCTCAGGACTAGCGGGAGAGGAGCAGTACTTC. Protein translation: CASSSGLAGEEQYF.